Below, 18 T cell receptor beta chains from the same sample are listed, as sequenced in a study of CD4 T cells in relation to SARS-CoV-2 and coronaviruses. Some clones are missing from TCRdb's copy, which holds only in-frame ones; the method was immunoSEQ multiplex PCR. The sample consists of tens of thousands of clones, roughly 90% of them appearing once. The sample was memory CD4+ T cells from PBMCs. These receptors all come from an adult with COVID-19.

About this clone itself: Sequence at one end of the junction differs from germline and may be a read error. V gene TRBV7-7 combines with J gene TRBJ2-5; TRBD1 aligns across 11 bases. The CDR3 is made up of 15 amino acids. Germline CDR1 is SSHAT and CDR2 is FNYEAQ (reference sequence). DNA for the CDR3: TGTGCTAGCAGCTTTGGGGACAGGGGGCAAGAGACCCAGTACTTC. This codes for CASSFGDRGQETQYF.

This clone was observed once. This chain uses TRBV11-2 with TRBJ1-5; possibly TRBD1 for D (6 bases). CDR1 is SGHAT, CDR2 FQNNGV, per germline. The CDR3 sequence is 15 residues long. The germline V and J ends were trimmed by 5 bases and 0 bases, with 11 bases remaining between them. The CDR3 nucleotides are TGTGCCAGCAGCGCCGGACAGCATAGCAATCAGCCCCAGCATTTT. This gives the protein CASSAGQHSNQPQHF. Full variable domain (missing parts from reference TRBV11-2 and TRBJ1-5): EAGVAQSPRYKIIEKRQSVAFWCNPISGHATLYWYQQILGQGPKLLIQFQNNGVVDDSQLPKDRFSAERLKGVDSTLKIQPAKLEDSAVYLCASSAGQHSNQPQHFGDGTRLSIL.

The rearrangement links TRBV29-1 to TRBJ2-6, with 7 bases lining up with TRBD1. With V trimmed by 5 bases and J by 2 bases, 0 bases remained unmatched. The CDR3 totals 13 residues. CDR1 is SQVTM, CDR2 ANQGSEA, per germline. The CDR3 loop reads CSVTGAGANVLTF. The CDR3 DNA reads TGCAGCGTTACAGGGGCTGGGGCCAACGTCCTGACTTTC.

The CDR3 DNA is TGTGCCAGCAGCTTAAACAGGGGGCCTGGAAACACCATATATTTT. Translated, it gives CASSLNRGPGNTIYF. The chain uses TRBV11-2 and TRBJ1-3; 9 bases match TRBD1. Looked up from germline, CDR1 is SGHAT and CDR2 is FQNNGV. V trimming: 2 bases; J trimming: 2 bases; junction bases outside the gene matches: 1. The CDR3 has 15 amino acids.

This clone was picked up one time. The chain recombines TRBV3-1 (or the pseudogene TRBV3-2) with TRBJ1-1; D remains unclear. The CDR3 runs to 13 residues. CDR1 LGHDT and CDR2 YNNKEL come from the germline V gene (reference sequence). The ends were cut back, 6 bases at V and 1 base at J, with 9 bases in the middle. CDR3: CASSSGKNTEAFF. CDR3 nucleotide sequence: TGTGCCAGCAGTTCCGGGAAGAACACTGAAGCTTTCTTT.

V and J are TRBV7-8 and TRBJ1-2, with 9 bases fitting TRBD1. The CDR3 loop spans 15 amino acids. After removal of 5 bases from V and 2 bases from J, the junction contained 6 bases not matched to a gene. The germline V gene has CDR1 SGHVS and CDR2 FQNEAQ. CDR3 loop: CASSAGTGSNYGYTF. In DNA form, the CDR3 reads TGTGCCAGCAGCGCCGGGACAGGGTCGAACTATGGCTACACCTTC.

The chain employs TRBV9 and TRBJ2-3, with a weak D call TRBD2 (6 bases). Trimming pared 0 bases from V and 6 bases from J, leaving 11 bases between. CDR3 size: 14 residues. CDR1 and CDR2 (germline): SGDLS, YYNGEE. The CDR3: CASSVEAGGDTQYF. The DNA of the CDR3 is TGTGCCAGCAGCGTAGAAGCGGGTGGGGATACGCAGTATTTT.

The CDR3, as DNA: TGTGCCAGCAGCCAAACCGGGACAGGGGTCTACGAGCAGTACTTC. Translating gives CASSQTGTGVYEQYF. The chain is built from TRBV3-1 (or the pseudogene TRBV3-2) and TRBJ2-7; 10 bases map to TRBD1. The CDR3 is made up of 15 amino acids. The trim removed 2 bases at V and 3 bases at J, leaving 4 bases unmatched. CDR1 is LGHDT and CDR2 is YNNKEL in the germline V gene (reference sequence).

The chain recombines TRBV5-1 with TRBJ2-1, with D possibly matching TRBD2 (7 bases). Germline V gene lookup returns CDR1 SGHRS and CDR2 YFSETQ. The CDR3 length is 17 residues. V shed 5 bases and J shed 0 bases, with 18 bases lying between them. The CDR3 sequence: CASRSGGGGSSYNEQFF. The DNA for the CDR3 is TGCGCCAGCAGATCGGGGGGCGGTGGGAGCTCCTACAATGAGCAGTTCTTC.

The chain uses TRBV18 and TRBJ2-7; D is uncertain. Germline assignment: CDR1 KGHSH and CDR2 LQKENI. This CDR3 contains 13 residues. Trimming took 1 base from V and 6 from J, leaving 10 bases between them. This chain's CDR3 is CASSPQGSREQYF. Written as DNA, the CDR3 is TGTGCCAGCTCACCACAGGGTTCACGCGAGCAGTACTTC.

The chain carries TRBV6-5 and TRBJ2-5; D not certain. This CDR3 contains 12 residues. The V gene's germline CDR1 is MNHEY and CDR2 SVGAGI. Between the trimmed V and J ends, which lost 2 bases and 4 bases, there was a span of 5 bases. CDR3 sequence: CASSYVGETQYF. For the CDR3, the DNA is TGTGCCAGCAGTTACGTAGGAGAGACCCAGTACTTC.

The chain employs TRBV24-1 and TRBJ1-1; the match to TRBD1 covers 9 bases. From germline, CDR1 is KGHDR and CDR2 SFDVKD. The CDR3 is made up of 12 amino acids. Germline trimming cut 3 bases from V and 9 bases from J; bases unmatched to any gene: 1. CDR3 region: CATSDGTGQAFF. The CDR3 nucleotides read TGTGCCACCAGTGATGGGACAGGGCAAGCTTTCTTT.

The chain joins TRBV12-5 to TRBJ1-3; 7 bases fit TRBD1. J gave up 4 bases and V 6 bases, and 6 bases lay outside the gene matches. The CDR3 has 14 amino acids. In germline, CDR1 is LGHNT, CDR2 FRNRAP. CDR3 sequence: CASGVTGAGNTIYF. The CDR3, as DNA: TGTGCTAGTGGGGTCACAGGGGCCGGAAACACCATATATTTT.

The CDR3 is CASSLGQGFTEAFF. CDR3 in DNA: TGTGCCAGCAGCTTGGGCCAGGGGTTCACTGAAGCTTTCTTT. The chain employs TRBV11-3 and TRBJ1-1; a weak D match, TRBD1 (6 bases). In germline, CDR1 is SGHNT, CDR2 YENEEA. This CDR3 has 14 residues. Trimming pared 3 bases from V and 4 bases from J, leaving 12 bases between. The full variable domain, completed using reference TRBV11-3 and TRBJ1-1, is EAGVVQSPRYKIIEKKQPVAFWCNPISGHNTLYWYLQNLGQGPELLIRYENEEAVDDSQLPKDRFSAERLKGVDSTLKIQPAELGDSAVYLCASSLGQGFTEAFFGQGTRLTVV.

The chain carries TRBV11-3 and TRBJ2-6, with 7 bases lining up with TRBD1. J gave up 2 bases and V 3 bases, and 4 bases lay outside the gene matches. CDR3 size: 16 residues. The germline gives CDR1 SGHNT, CDR2 YENEEA. The CDR3 DNA reads as TGTGCCAGCAGCTTCGGCGACAGGGCTGGGGCCAACGTCCTGACTTTC. Its translation is CASSFGDRAGANVLTF.

This sequence joins TRBV28 and TRBJ1-1; TRBD1 aligns across 9 bases. Losses at the gene ends were 7 bases for V and 7 bases for J; bases not matched to a gene: 13. The CDR3 spans 15 residues. The germline gives CDR1 MDHEN, CDR2 SYDVKM. The CDR3 loop reads CASTNLDRGYGEAFF. As DNA, the CDR3 is TGTGCCAGCACAAACCTTGACAGGGGGTATGGTGAAGCTTTCTTT.

The chain employs TRBV28 and TRBJ2-4, with D possibly being TRBD2 (6 bases). The CDR3 contains 16 residues. Trimming cost V 2 bases and J 0 bases, with 11 bases left between them. Germline V gene sequence: CDR1 MDHEN, CDR2 SYDVKM. The CDR3: CASSLVGGIAKNIQYF. The DNA of the CDR3 is TGTGCCAGCAGTTTAGTGGGGGGTATAGCCAAAAACATTCAGTACTTC. The variable domain in full, with the rest retrieved from reference TRBV28 and TRBJ2-4, is DVKVTQSSRYLVKRTGEKVFLECVQDMDHENMFWYRQDPGLGLRLIYFSYDVKMKEKGDIPEGYSVSREKKERFSLILESASTNQTSMYLCASSLVGGIAKNIQYFGAGTRLSVL.

This chain uses TRBV5-1 with TRBJ2-2; 7 bases are shared with TRBD1. Germline loops: CDR1 SGHRS, CDR2 YFSETQ. J lost 6 bases, V lost 0 bases, and 2 bases had no gene match. This CDR3 is 14 amino acids long. The CDR3 sequence is CASSLGGTAGELFF. The CDR3 DNA reads as TGCGCCAGCAGCTTGGGGGGGACAGCCGGGGAGCTGTTTTTT.